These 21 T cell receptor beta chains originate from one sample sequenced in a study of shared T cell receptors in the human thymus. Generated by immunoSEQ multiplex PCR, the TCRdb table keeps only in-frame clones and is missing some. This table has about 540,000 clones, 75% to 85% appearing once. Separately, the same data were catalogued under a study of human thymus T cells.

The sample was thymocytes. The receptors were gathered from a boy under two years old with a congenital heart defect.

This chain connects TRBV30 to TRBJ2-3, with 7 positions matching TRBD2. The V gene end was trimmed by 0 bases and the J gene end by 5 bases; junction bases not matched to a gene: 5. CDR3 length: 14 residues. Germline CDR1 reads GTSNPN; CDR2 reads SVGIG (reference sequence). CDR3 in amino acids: CAWSVIRTRDTQYF. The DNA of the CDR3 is TGTGCCTGGAGTGTAATCAGGACTAGAGATACGCAGTATTTT.

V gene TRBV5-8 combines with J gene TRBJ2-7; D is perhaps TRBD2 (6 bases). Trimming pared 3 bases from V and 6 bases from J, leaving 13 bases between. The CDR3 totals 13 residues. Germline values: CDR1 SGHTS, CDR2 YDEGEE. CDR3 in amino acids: CASSCGDRGEQYF. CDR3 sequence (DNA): TGTGCCAGCAGCTGCGGGGACCGGGGCGAGCAGTACTTC.

CDR3 protein: CASSQSSRLCTEAFF. The CDR3 nucleotides read TGCGCCAGCAGTCAATCGTCCCGGTTGTGCACTGAAGCTTTCTTT. The chain uses TRBV23-1 and TRBJ1-1, with D unclear. TRBV23-1 is an ORF, and what it does is uncertain. V lost 0 bases, J lost 4 bases, and 12 bases lay in between. The CDR3 runs 15 residues.

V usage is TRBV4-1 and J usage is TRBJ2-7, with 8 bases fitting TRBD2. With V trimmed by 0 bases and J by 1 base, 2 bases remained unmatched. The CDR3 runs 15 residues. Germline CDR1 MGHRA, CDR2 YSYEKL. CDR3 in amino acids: CASSQEGLGSYEQYF. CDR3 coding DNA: TGCGCCAGCAGCCAAGAGGGACTAGGATCCTACGAGCAGTACTTC.

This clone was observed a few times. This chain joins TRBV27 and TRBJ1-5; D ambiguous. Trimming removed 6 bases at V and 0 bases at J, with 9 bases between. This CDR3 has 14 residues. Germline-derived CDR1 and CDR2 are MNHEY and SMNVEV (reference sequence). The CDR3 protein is CASSPRSSNQPQHF. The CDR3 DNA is TGTGCCAGCAGCCCTCGGAGTAGCAATCAGCCCCAGCATTTT.

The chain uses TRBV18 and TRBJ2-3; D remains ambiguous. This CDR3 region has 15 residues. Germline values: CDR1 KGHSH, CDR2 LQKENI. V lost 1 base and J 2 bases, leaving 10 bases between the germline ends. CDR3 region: CASSPLGSLTDTQYF. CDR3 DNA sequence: TGTGCCAGCTCACCACTGGGCAGCCTCACAGATACGCAGTATTTT.

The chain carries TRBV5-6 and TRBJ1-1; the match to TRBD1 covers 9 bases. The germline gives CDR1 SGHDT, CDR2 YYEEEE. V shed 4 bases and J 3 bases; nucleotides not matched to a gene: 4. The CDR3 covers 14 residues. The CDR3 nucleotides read TGTGCCAGCAGCCCGGGACAGGGCCACACTGAAGCTTTCTTT. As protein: CASSPGQGHTEAFF.

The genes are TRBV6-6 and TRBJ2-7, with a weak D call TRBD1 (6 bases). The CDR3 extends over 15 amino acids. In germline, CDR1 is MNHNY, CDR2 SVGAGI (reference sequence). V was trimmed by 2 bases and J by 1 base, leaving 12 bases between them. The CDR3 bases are TGTGCCAGCAGTTACGGACAGCCTAAATCCTACGAGCAGTACTTC. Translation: CASSYGQPKSYEQYF.

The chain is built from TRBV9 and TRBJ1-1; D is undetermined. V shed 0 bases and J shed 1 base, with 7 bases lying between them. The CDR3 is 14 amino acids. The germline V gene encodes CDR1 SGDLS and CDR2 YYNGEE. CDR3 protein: CASSVGSKNTEAFF. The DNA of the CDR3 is TGTGCCAGCAGCGTAGGGAGTAAGAACACTGAAGCTTTCTTT.

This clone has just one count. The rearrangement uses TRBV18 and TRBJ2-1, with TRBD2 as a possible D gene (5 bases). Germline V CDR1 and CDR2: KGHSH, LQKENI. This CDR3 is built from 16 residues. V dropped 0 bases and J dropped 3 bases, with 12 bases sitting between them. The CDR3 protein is CASSPPNGNNYNEQFF. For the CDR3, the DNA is TGTGCCAGCTCACCACCGAACGGGAATAACTACAATGAGCAGTTCTTC.

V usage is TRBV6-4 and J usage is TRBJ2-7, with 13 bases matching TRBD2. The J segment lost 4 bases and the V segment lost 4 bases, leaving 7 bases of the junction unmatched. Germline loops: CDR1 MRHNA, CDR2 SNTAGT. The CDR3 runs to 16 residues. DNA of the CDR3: TGTGCCAGCAGTGCCGGGACTAGCGGGAATGTTTACGAGCAGTACTTC. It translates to CASSAGTSGNVYEQYF.

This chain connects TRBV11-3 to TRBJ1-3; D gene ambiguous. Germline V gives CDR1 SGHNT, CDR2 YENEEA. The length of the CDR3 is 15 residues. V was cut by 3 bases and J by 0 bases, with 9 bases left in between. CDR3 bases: TGTGCCAGCAGCTTCAGATCCTCCTCTGGAAACACCATATATTTT. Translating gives CASSFRSSSGNTIYF.

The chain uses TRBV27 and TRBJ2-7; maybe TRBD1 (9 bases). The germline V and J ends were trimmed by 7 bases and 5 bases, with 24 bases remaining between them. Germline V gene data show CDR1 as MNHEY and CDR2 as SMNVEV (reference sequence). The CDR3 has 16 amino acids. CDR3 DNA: TGTGCCAGCACTCCCCCGGGGGGGACAGGGCACCACGAGCAGTACTTC. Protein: CASTPPGGTGHHEQYF.

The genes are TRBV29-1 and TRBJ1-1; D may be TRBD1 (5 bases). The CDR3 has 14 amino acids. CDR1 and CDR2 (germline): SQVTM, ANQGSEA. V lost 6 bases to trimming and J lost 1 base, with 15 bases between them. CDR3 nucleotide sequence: TGCAGCGTATCGGGACTGGACGGGAACACTGAAGCTTTCTTT. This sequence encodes CSVSGLDGNTEAFF.

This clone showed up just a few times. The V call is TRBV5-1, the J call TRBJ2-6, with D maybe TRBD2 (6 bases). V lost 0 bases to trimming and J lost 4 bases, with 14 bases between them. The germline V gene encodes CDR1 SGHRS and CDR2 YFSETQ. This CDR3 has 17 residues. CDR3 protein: CASSLAGRTRGANVLTF. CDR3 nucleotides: TGCGCCAGCAGCTTGGCGGGGAGGACAAGGGGGGCCAACGTCCTGACTTTC.

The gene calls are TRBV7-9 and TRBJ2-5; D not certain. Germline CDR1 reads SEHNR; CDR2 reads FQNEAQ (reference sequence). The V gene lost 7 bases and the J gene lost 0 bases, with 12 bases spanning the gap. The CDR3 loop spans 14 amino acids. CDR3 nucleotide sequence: TGTGCCAGCAAGATGGAGCGTAACCAAGAGACCCAGTACTTC. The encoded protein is CASKMERNQETQYF.

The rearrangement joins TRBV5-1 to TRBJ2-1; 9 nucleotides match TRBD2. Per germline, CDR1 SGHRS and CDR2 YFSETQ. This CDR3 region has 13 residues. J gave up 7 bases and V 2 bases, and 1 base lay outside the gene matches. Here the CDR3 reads CASSFLAGNEQFF. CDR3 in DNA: TGCGCCAGCAGCTTTCTAGCGGGAAATGAGCAGTTCTTC. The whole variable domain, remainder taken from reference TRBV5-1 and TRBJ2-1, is KAGVTQTPRYLIKTRGQQVTLSCSPISGHRSVSWYQQTPGQGLQFLFEYFSETQRNKGNFPGRFSGRQFSNSRSEMNVSTLELGDSALYLCASSFLAGNEQFFGPGTRLTVL.

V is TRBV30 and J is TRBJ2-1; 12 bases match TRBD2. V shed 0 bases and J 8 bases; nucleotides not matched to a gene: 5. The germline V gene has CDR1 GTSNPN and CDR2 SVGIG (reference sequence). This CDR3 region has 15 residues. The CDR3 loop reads CAWSVLAGGEDEQFF. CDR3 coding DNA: TGTGCCTGGAGTGTACTAGCGGGAGGAGAAGATGAGCAGTTCTTC.

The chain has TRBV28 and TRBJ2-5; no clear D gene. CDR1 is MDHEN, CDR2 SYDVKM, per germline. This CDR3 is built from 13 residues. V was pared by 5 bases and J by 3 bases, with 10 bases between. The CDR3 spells CASSPYQEETQYF. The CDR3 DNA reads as TGTGCCAGCAGTCCCTACCAAGAAGAGACCCAGTACTTC.

In DNA, the CDR3 is TGCAGCGTGCAAGAATTGAGGTGCGGGACAGGGGGCGGAAAGAACACTGAAGCTTTCTTT. It translates to CSVQELRCGTGGGKNTEAFF. This chain uses TRBV29-1 with TRBJ1-1; 12 nucleotides agree with TRBD1. The CDR3 spans 20 residues. CDR1 SQVTM and CDR2 ANQGSEA come from the germline V gene. Trimming at V came to 6 bases and at J to 1 base, leaving 21 bases not matched to a gene. Supplemented by reference TRBV29-1 and TRBJ1-1, the full variable domain reads SAVISQKPSRDICQRGTSLTIQCQVDSQVTMMFWYRQQPGQSLTLIATANQGSEATYESGFVIDKFPISRPNLTFSTLTVSNMSPEDSSIYLCSVQELRCGTGGGKNTEAFFGQGTRLTVV.

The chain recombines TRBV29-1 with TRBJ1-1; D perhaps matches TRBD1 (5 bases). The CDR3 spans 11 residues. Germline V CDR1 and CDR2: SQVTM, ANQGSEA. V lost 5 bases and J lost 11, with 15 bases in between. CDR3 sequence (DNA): TGCAGCGTTCAAGGAGCGGGGCCGGCTTTCTTT. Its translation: CSVQGAGPAFF.